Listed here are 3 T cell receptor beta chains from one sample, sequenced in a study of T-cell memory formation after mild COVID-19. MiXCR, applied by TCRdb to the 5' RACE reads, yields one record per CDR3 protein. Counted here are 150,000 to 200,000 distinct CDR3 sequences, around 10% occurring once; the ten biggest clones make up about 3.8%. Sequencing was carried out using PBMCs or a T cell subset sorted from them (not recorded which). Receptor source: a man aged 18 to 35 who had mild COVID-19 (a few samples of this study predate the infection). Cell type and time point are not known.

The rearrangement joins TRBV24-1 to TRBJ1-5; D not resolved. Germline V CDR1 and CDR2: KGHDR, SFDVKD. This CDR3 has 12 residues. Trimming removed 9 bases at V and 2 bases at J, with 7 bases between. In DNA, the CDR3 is TGTGCCACCCTGGGCCGCAATCAGCCCCAGCATTTT. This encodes CATLGRNQPQHF.

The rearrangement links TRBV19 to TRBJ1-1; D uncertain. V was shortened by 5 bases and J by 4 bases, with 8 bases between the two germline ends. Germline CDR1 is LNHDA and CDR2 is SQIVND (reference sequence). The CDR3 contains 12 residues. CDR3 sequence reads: CASSERSTEAFF. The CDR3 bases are TGTGCCAGTAGTGAGCGGAGCACTGAAGCTTTCTTT.

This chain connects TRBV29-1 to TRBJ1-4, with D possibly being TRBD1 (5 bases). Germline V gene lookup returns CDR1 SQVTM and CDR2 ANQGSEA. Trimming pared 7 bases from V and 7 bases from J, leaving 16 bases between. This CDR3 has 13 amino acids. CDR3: CSAALDGGEKLFF. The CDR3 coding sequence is TGCAGCGCCGCGTTGGACGGGGGTGAAAAACTGTTTTTT.